These T cell receptor beta chains were read from a single sample in a study of metastatic and nonmetastatic thyroid tumors. TCRdb ran MiXCR on the PCR reads. Found here are 20,000 or so clones, less than 40% of them singletons; the top ten hold 22%. Sequenced sample: blood. These TCRs come from a male donor with papillary thyroid cancer or a benign thyroid nodule (not recorded which). Some clones in this sample may be carry-over from other donors' samples. Both conserved end residues are part of each CDR3. A D gene is named only where the DNA matches it firmly. Not every row has a clone size; where given, it reads once, few, many or a size class.

length: 11; size: few; D: .; V: TRBV6-1; J: TRBJ2-7; CDR3: CASSGRGGQYF; DNA: TGTGCCAGCAGTGGCCGGGGTGGGCAGTACTTC
length: 14; size: .; D: .; V: TRBV29-1; J: TRBJ1-1; CDR3: CSVEPLGGNTEAFF; DNA: TGCAGCGTTGAACCCCTAGGTGGGAACACTGAAGCTTTCTTT
length: 16; size: many; D: TRBD2; V: TRBV18; J: TRBJ2-1; CDR3: CASSTGLAGPYNEQFF; DNA: TGTGCCAGCTCCACGGGACTAGCGGGGCCCTACAATGAGCAGTTCTTC
length: 14; size: medium-sized; D: TRBD2; V: TRBV12-3/TRBV12-4; J: TRBJ2-5; CDR3: CASSASGGQETQYF; DNA: TGTGCCAGCAGTGCCTCCGGGGGGCAAGAGACCCAGTACTTC
length: 12; size: many; D: .; V: TRBV27; J: TRBJ1-2; CDR3: CASSPFNYGYTF; DNA: TGTGCCAGCAGTCCCTTTAACTATGGCTACACCTTC
length: 12; size: few; D: .; V: TRBV7-9; J: TRBJ1-2; CDR3: CASSTSNYGYTF; DNA: TGTGCCAGCAGCACATCTAACTATGGCTACACCTTC
length: 15; size: many; D: .; V: TRBV30; J: TRBJ2-2; CDR3: CAWSYMSKNTGELFF; DNA: TGTGCCTGGAGTTATATGAGTAAAAACACCGGGGAGCTGTTTTTT
length: 15; size: .; D: .; V: TRBV11-2; J: TRBJ2-7; CDR3: CASSLEAQGMYEQYF; DNA: TGTGCCAGCAGCTTAGAAGCCCAGGGTATGTACGAGCAGTACTTC
length: 12; size: .; D: .; V: TRBV20-1; J: TRBJ2-7; CDR3: CSARDNSYEQYF; DNA: TGCAGTGCTAGGGACAACTCCTACGAGCAGTACTTC
length: 17; size: many; D: TRBD2; V: TRBV2; J: TRBJ2-1; CDR3: CASSDLRETSGSHEQFF; DNA: TGTGCCAGCAGTGACCTCCGGGAGACTAGCGGGAGCCATGAGCAGTTCTTC
length: 13; size: .; D: .; V: TRBV6-2/TRBV6-3; J: TRBJ2-1; CDR3: CASNFRDNNEQFF; DNA: TGTGCCAGCAACTTCCGGGACAACAATGAGCAGTTCTTC
length: 15; size: many; D: .; V: TRBV30; J: TRBJ2-6; CDR3: CAWSVGGSGANVLTF; DNA: TGTGCCTGGAGTGTGGGTGGGTCTGGGGCCAACGTCCTGACTTTC
length: 13; size: medium-sized; D: .; V: TRBV19; J: TRBJ1-1; CDR3: CASSLTRQAEAFF; DNA: TGTGCCAGTAGTCTGACTAGACAAGCTGAAGCTTTCTTT
length: 14; size: many; D: .; V: TRBV10-1; J: TRBJ2-1; CDR3: CASSGAGTPNEQFF; DNA: TGCGCCAGCAGTGGGGCCGGGACACCCAATGAGCAGTTCTTC
length: 17; size: many; D: .; V: TRBV7-6; J: TRBJ2-1; CDR3: CASSLRARSSSYNEQFF; DNA: TGTGCCAGCAGCTTAAGGGCTAGGAGCTCTTCCTACAATGAGCAGTTCTTC
length: 14; size: .; D: .; V: TRBV20-1; J: TRBJ2-7; CDR3: CSARQGQAPYEQYF; DNA: TGCAGTGCTAGACAGGGTCAAGCTCCCTACGAGCAGTACTTC
length: 16; size: few; D: TRBD2; V: TRBV28; J: TRBJ2-7; CDR3: CASSSILAGVPYEQYF; DNA: TGTGCCAGCAGTTCTATACTAGCGGGAGTACCCTACGAGCAGTACTTC
length: 15; size: many; D: TRBD2; V: TRBV12-3/TRBV12-4; J: TRBJ2-1; CDR3: CASSWASGTHNEQFF; DNA: TGTGCCAGCAGTTGGGCTAGCGGGACCCACAATGAGCAGTTCTTC
length: 12; size: many; D: .; V: TRBV7-3; J: TRBJ2-2; CDR3: CASSLSGGELFF; DNA: TGTGCCAGCAGCTTATCGGGTGGGGAGCTGTTTTTT
length: 19; size: many; D: TRBD2; V: TRBV6-2/TRBV6-3; J: TRBJ2-3; CDR3: CASSYSKGLAGVGLNTQYF; DNA: TGTGCCAGCAGTTACTCGAAGGGACTAGCGGGAGTCGGACTCAATACGCAGTATTTT
length: 15; size: .; D: TRBD2; V: TRBV7-2; J: TRBJ2-7; CDR3: CASSQRAGITYEQYF; DNA: TGTGCCAGCAGCCAACGAGCGGGGATTACCTACGAGCAGTACTTC
length: 13; size: once; D: TRBD1; V: TRBV30; J: TRBJ1-2; CDR3: CAWIRQGSAGYTF; DNA: TGTGCCTGGATACGACAGGGTTCGGCTGGCTACACCTTC
length: 13; size: .; D: .; V: TRBV7-2; J: TRBJ1-1; CDR3: CASSAIMNTEAFF; DNA: TGTGCCAGCAGCGCGATCATGAACACTGAAGCTTTCTTT
length: 18; size: many; D: .; V: TRBV27; J: TRBJ2-4; CDR3: CASSLSSGQVVWVNIQYF; DNA: TGTGCCAGCAGTTTATCGTCTGGGCAGGTGGTCTGGGTAAACATTCAGTACTTC
length: 13; size: .; D: .; V: TRBV2; J: TRBJ2-2; CDR3: CAWRWVDVGELFF; DNA: TGTGCCTGGCGATGGGTGGATGTTGGAGAGCTGTTTTTT
length: 15; size: few; D: TRBD1; V: TRBV6-5; J: TRBJ2-1; CDR3: CASSSGTGDYNEQFF; DNA: TGTGCCAGCAGTTCCGGGACAGGGGACTACAATGAGCAGTTCTTC
length: 13; size: .; D: .; V: TRBV11-2; J: TRBJ2-7; CDR3: CASSVDGNYEQYF; DNA: TGTGCCAGCAGCGTCGACGGAAACTACGAGCAGTACTTC
length: 15; size: medium-sized; D: .; V: TRBV6-1; J: TRBJ1-1; CDR3: CASSPSGQHHTEAFF; DNA: TGTGCCAGCAGCCCCTCCGGGCAGCACCACACTGAAGCTTTCTTT
length: 16; size: .; D: .; V: TRBV18; J: TRBJ1-2; CDR3: CASSPEGVAAPRGYTF; DNA: TGTGCCAGCTCACCAGAGGGGGTGGCGGCGCCTCGGGGCTACACCTTC
length: 13; size: .; D: .; V: TRBV28; J: TRBJ2-7; CDR3: CASRRLRGYEQYF; DNA: TGTGCCAGCCGGCGCCTCCGGGGTTACGAGCAGTACTTC
length: 14; size: .; D: .; V: TRBV7-2; J: TRBJ1-2; CDR3: CASSPADGFDGYTF; DNA: TGTGCCAGCAGCCCAGCGGACGGATTCGATGGCTACACCTTC
length: 14; size: few; D: .; V: TRBV6-1; J: TRBJ2-2; CDR3: CASGEYGNTGELFF; DNA: TGTGCCAGCGGGGAGTACGGAAACACCGGGGAGCTGTTTTTT
length: 15; size: .; D: .; V: TRBV18; J: TRBJ2-7; CDR3: CARLPHGPGSHEQYF; DNA: TGTGCCAGATTACCTCACGGCCCCGGGTCTCACGAGCAGTACTTC
length: 15; size: .; D: .; V: TRBV20-1; J: TRBJ1-6; CDR3: CSARGRGEASSPLHF; DNA: TGCAGTGCTAGGGGTCGCGGGGAAGCTAGTTCACCCCTCCACTTT
length: 15; size: many; D: .; V: TRBV18; J: TRBJ2-7; CDR3: CASSPSRQRSYEQYF; DNA: TGTGCCAGCTCACCTTCTCGACAGAGATCCTACGAGCAGTACTTC
length: 17; size: .; D: .; V: TRBV9; J: TRBJ1-2; CDR3: CASSSKGPGELNYGYTF; DNA: TGTGCCAGCAGCTCCAAGGGACCCGGCGAGCTAAACTATGGCTACACCTTC
length: 13; size: many; D: .; V: TRBV6-1; J: TRBJ2-4; CDR3: CASSAGEVDIQYF; DNA: TGTGCCAGCAGTGCAGGGGAGGTTGACATTCAGTACTTC
length: 15; size: .; D: .; V: TRBV6-5; J: TRBJ2-5; CDR3: CASSYSAGTQETQYF; DNA: TGTGCCAGCAGTTATTCGGCGGGGACCCAAGAGACCCAGTACTTC
length: 14; size: .; D: TRBD1; V: TRBV6-1; J: TRBJ2-7; CDR3: CASRRQGAAYEQYF; DNA: TGTGCCAGCAGACGACAGGGGGCGGCCTACGAGCAGTACTTC
length: 14; size: .; D: TRBD1; V: TRBV28; J: TRBJ2-2; CDR3: CASRGQGNTGELFF; DNA: TGTGCCAGCAGGGGACAGGGGAACACCGGGGAGCTGTTTTTT
length: 12; size: once; D: TRBD2; V: TRBV20-1; J: TRBJ2-7; CDR3: CSGLAGTYEQYF; DNA: TGCTCCGGGCTAGCGGGAACCTACGAGCAGTACTTC
length: 15; size: .; D: .; V: TRBV19; J: TRBJ1-2; CDR3: CASSLDRDTHYGYTF; DNA: TGTGCCAGTAGCCTAGACCGGGACACCCACTATGGCTACACCTTC
length: 14; size: many; D: .; V: TRBV12-3/TRBV12-4; J: TRBJ2-3; CDR3: CASSLGSNTDTQYF; DNA: TGTGCCAGCAGTCTCGGCAGCAACACAGATACGCAGTATTTT
length: 14; size: .; D: .; V: TRBV19; J: TRBJ1-1; CDR3: CASSQGLGDTEAFF; DNA: TGTGCCAGTAGTCAGGGACTGGGGGACACTGAAGCTTTCTTT
length: 15; size: .; D: TRBD1; V: TRBV28; J: TRBJ1-2; CDR3: CASSLSSRGEDGYTF; DNA: TGTGCCAGCAGTTTATCTAGCAGGGGGGAGGATGGCTACACCTTC
length: 12; size: .; D: .; V: TRBV20-1; J: TRBJ1-2; CDR3: CSARDQNYGYTF; DNA: TGCAGTGCTAGAGATCAGAACTATGGCTACACCTTC
length: 14; size: .; D: .; V: TRBV2; J: TRBJ2-2; CDR3: CASSDVPRAGELFF; DNA: TGTGCCAGCAGTGATGTCCCGAGGGCCGGGGAGCTGTTTTTT
length: 13; size: .; D: .; V: TRBV5-1; J: TRBJ2-7; CDR3: CASSSLDAYEQYF; DNA: TGCGCCAGCAGCTCACTAGATGCCTACGAGCAGTACTTC
length: 16; size: medium-sized; D: .; V: TRBV20-1; J: TRBJ1-5; CDR3: CSARQGWPYSNQPQHF; DNA: TGCAGTGCTAGACAGGGGTGGCCTTATAGCAATCAGCCCCAGCATTTT
length: 16; size: few; D: TRBD2; V: TRBV12-3/TRBV12-4; J: TRBJ2-5; CDR3: CASSPLAGGIQETQYF; DNA: TGTGCCAGCAGTCCCCTAGCGGGGGGAATCCAAGAGACCCAGTACTTC
length: 13; size: many; D: .; V: TRBV29-1; J: TRBJ2-3; CDR3: CSAPSYSTDTQYF; DNA: TGCAGCGCGCCTAGCTACAGCACAGATACGCAGTATTTT
length: 15; size: medium-sized; D: .; V: TRBV11-2; J: TRBJ2-3; CDR3: CASTAQRTPMDTQYF; DNA: TGTGCCAGCACCGCCCAGCGTACCCCTATGGATACGCAGTATTTT
length: 16; size: .; D: TRBD2; V: TRBV7-8; J: TRBJ2-7; CDR3: CASSKGLAGTVGGQYF; DNA: TGTGCCAGCAGCAAGGGACTAGCGGGAACTGTAGGGGGGCAGTACTTC
length: 14; size: .; D: .; V: TRBV11-2; J: TRBJ1-1; CDR3: CASSTTHKNTEAFF; DNA: TGTGCCAGCAGCACCACCCACAAGAACACTGAAGCTTTCTTT
length: 16; size: medium-sized; D: TRBD1; V: TRBV4-1; J: TRBJ1-4; CDR3: CASSHEPGQGEEKLFF; DNA: TGCGCCAGCAGCCACGAACCGGGACAGGGGGAGGAAAAACTGTTTTTT
length: 13; size: .; D: .; V: TRBV7-9; J: TRBJ2-3; CDR3: CASSSAPADTQYF; DNA: .
length: 12; size: few; D: .; V: TRBV28; J: TRBJ1-6; CDR3: CASMVQNSPLHF; DNA: TGTGCCAGCATGGTACAAAATTCACCCCTCCACTTT
length: 15; size: .; D: TRBD1; V: TRBV3-1; J: TRBJ1-1; CDR3: CASSQMGQGRVEAFF; DNA: TGTGCCAGCAGCCAAATGGGACAGGGCCGAGTTGAAGCTTTCTTT
length: 15; size: .; D: TRBD1; V: TRBV5-6; J: TRBJ2-7; CDR3: CASSLGGTGGYEQYF; DNA: TGTGCCAGCAGCTTGGGAGGGACAGGGGGCTACGAGCAGTACTTC